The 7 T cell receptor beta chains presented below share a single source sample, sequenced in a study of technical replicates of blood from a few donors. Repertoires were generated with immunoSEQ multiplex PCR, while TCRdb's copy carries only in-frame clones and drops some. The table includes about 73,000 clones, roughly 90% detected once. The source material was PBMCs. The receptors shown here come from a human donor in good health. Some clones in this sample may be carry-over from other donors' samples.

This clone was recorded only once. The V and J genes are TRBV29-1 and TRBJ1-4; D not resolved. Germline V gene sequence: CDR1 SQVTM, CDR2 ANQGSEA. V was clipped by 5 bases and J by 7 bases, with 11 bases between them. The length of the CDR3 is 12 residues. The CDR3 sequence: CSVFGFGEKLFF. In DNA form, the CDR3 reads TGCAGCGTTTTCGGGTTTGGTGAAAAACTGTTTTTT.

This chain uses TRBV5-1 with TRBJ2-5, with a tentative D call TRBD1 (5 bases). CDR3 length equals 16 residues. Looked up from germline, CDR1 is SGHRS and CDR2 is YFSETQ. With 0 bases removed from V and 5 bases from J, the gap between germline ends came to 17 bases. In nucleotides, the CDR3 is TGCGCCAGCAGCTTGGGCATACAGGTCGGCCAGGAGACCCAGTACTTC. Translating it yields CASSLGIQVGQETQYF.

The CDR3 nucleotides are TGTGCCAGCAGCGTAGAGGGGGCTTTCTACAATGAGCAGTTCTTC. Translated, it gives CASSVEGAFYNEQFF. The gene calls are TRBV9 and TRBJ2-1; 7 nucleotides agree with TRBD1. The CDR3 contains 15 residues. In germline, CDR1 is SGDLS, CDR2 YYNGEE. Trimming removed 0 bases from V and 3 bases from J; junction bases left unmatched: 3.

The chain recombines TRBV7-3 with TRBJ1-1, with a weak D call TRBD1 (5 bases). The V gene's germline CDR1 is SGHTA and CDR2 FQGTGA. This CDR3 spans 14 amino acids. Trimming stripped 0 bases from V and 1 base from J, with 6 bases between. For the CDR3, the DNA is TGTGCCAGCAGCTTAACGGGGGGGAACACTGAAGCTTTCTTT. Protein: CASSLTGGNTEAFF.

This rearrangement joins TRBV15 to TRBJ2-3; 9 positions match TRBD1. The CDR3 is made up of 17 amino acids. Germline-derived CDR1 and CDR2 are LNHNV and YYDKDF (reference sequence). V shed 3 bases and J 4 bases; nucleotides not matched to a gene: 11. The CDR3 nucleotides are TGTGCCACCAGCAGCGGTTCCGGGACAGGGTCCGCAGATACGCAGTATTTT. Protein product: CATSSGSGTGSADTQYF.

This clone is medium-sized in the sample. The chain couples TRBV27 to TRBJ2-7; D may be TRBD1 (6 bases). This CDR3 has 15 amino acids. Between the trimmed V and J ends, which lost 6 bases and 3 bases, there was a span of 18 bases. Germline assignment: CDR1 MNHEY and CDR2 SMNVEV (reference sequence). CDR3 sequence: CASSGKGVFNYEQYF. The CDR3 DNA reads TGTGCCAGCAGCGGCAAGGGGGTCTTTAACTACGAGCAGTACTTC.

This CDR3 is CASSSGQDYEQYF. The CDR3 DNA is TGTGCCAGCAGCTCCGGACAGGACTACGAGCAGTACTTC. The chain couples TRBV7-9 to TRBJ2-7; 7 positions agree with TRBD1. Unmatched junction bases numbered 3, after V lost 4 bases and J lost 3 bases. CDR1 is SEHNR and CDR2 is FQNEAQ in the germline V gene (reference sequence). CDR3 length: 13 amino acids.